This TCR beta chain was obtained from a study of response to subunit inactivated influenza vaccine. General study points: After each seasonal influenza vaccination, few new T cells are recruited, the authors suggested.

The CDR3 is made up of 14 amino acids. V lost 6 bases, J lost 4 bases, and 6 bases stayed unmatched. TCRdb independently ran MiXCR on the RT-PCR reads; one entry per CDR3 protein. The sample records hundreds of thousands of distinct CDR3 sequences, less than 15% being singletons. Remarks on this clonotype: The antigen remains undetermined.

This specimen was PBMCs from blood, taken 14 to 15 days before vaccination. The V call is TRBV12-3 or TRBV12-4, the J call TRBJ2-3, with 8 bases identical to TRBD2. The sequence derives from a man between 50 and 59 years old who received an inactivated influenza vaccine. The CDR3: CASSPGGFSDTQYF. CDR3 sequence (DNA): TGTGCCAGCAGCCCGGGAGGGTTTTCAGATACGCAGTATTTT.